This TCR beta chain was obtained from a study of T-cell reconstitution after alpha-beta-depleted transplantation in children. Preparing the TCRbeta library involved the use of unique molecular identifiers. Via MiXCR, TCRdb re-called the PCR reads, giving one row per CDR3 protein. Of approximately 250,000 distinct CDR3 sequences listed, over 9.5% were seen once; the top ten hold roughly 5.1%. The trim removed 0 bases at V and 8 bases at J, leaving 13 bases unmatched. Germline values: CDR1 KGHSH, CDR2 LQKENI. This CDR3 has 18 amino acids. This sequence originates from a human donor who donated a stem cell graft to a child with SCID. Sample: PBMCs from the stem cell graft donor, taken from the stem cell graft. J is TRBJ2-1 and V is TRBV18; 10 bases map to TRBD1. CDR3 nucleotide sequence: TGTGCCAGCTCACCACCATACAGGGACAGGGGTTTTTCTGATGAGCAGTTCTTC. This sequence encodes CASSPPYRDRGFSDEQFF.